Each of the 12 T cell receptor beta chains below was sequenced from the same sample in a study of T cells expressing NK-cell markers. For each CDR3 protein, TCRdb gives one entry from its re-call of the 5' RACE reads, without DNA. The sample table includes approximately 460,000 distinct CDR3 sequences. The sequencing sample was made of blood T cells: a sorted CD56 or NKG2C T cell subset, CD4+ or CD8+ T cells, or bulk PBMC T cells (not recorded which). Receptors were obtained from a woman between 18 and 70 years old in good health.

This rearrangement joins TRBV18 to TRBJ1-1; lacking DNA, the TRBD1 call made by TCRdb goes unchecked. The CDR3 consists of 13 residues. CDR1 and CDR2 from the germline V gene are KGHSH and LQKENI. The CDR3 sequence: CASSPERQGAAFF.

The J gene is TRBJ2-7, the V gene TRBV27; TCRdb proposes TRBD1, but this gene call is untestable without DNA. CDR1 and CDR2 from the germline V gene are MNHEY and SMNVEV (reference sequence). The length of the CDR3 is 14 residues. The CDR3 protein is CASSYGTGIYEQYF.

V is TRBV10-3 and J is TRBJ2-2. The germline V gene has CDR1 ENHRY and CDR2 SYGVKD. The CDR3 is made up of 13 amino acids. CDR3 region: CAIKVAGPGELFF.

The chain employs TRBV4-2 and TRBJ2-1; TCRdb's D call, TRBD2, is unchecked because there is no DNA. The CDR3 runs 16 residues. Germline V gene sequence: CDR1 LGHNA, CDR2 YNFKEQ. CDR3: CASSHHSGGGSNEQFF.

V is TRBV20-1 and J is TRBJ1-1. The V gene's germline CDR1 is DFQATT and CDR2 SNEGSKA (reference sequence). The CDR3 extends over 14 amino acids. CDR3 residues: CSARQDLMNTEAFF.

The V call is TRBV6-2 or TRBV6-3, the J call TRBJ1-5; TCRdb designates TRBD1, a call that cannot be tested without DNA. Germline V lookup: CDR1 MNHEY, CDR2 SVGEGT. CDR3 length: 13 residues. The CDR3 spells CASSSGGLPHQHF.

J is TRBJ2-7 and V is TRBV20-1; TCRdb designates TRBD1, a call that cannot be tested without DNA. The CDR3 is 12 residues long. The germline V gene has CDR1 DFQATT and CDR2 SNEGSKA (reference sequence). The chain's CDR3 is CSATDPPLVGYF.

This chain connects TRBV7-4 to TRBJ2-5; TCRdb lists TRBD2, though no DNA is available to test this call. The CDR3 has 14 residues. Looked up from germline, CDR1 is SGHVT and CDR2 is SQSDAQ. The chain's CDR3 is CASRDSRGQETQYF.

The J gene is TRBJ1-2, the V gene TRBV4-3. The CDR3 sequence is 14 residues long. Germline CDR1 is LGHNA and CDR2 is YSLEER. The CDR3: CASSPWAQGRGYTF.

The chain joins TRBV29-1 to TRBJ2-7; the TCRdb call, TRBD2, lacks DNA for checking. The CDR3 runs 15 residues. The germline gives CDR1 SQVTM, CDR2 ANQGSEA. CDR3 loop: CSVEDGSAGGYEQYF.

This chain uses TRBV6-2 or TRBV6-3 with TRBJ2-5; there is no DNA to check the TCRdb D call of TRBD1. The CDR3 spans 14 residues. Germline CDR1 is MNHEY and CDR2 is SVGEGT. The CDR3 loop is CASRTGGGVQTQYF.

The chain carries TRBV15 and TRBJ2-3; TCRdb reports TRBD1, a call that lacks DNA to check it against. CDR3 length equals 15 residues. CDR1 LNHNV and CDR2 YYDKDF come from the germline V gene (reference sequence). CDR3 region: CATSRGGPVTDTQYF.